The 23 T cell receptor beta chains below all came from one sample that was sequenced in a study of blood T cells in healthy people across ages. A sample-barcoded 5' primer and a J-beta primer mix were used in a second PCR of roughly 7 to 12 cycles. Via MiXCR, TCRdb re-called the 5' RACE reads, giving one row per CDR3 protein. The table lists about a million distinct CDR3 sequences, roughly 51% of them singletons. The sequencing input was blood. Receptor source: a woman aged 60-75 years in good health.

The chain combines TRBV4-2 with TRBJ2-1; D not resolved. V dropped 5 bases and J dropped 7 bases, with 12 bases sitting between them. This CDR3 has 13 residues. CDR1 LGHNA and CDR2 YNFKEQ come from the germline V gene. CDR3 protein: CASSRPDRNEQFF. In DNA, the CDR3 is TGTGCCAGCAGCAGACCCGACCGGAATGAGCAGTTCTTC.

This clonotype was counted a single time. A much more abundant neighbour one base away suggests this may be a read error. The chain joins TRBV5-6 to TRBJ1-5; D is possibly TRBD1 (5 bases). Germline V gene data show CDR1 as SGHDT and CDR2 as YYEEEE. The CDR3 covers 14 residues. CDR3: CASSQGRGNQPLHF. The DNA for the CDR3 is TGTGCCAGCAGCCAAGGGAGGGGAAATCAGCCCCTGCATTTT.

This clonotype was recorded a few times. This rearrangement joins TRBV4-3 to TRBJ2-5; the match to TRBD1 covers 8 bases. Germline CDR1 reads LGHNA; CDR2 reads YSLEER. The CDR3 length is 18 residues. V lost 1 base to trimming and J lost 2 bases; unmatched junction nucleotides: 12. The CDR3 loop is CASSQGVFRDRRQETQYF. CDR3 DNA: TGCGCCAGCAGCCAAGGGGTATTCCGGGACAGGCGACAAGAGACCCAGTACTTC.

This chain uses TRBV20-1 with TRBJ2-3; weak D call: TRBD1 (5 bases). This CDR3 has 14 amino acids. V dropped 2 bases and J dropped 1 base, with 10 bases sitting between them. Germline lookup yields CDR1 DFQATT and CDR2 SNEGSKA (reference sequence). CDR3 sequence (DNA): TGCAGTGCTAGATGGGGCTCTGGCACAGATACGCAGTATTTT. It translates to CSARWGSGTDTQYF.

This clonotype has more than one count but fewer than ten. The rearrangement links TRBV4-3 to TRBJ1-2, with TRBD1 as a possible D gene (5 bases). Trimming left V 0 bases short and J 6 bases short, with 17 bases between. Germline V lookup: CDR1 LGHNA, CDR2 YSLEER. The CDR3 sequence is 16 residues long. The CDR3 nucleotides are TGCGCCAGCAGCCAAGACCGATTTGCTGGGGGGAATGGCTACACCTTC. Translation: CASSQDRFAGGNGYTF.

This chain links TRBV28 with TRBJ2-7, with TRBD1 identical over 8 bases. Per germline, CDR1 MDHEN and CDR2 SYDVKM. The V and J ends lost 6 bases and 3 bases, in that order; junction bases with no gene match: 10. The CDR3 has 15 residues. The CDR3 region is CASSNRTGIFYEQYF. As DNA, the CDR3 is TGTGCCAGCAGCAACCGGACAGGGATTTTCTACGAGCAGTACTTC.

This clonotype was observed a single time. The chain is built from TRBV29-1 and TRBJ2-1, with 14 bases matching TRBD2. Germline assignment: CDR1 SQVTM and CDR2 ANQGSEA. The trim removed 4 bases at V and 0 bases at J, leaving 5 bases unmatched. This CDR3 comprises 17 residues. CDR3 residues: CSVAGTSGGSSYNEQFF. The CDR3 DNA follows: TGCAGCGTTGCAGGGACTAGCGGGGGAAGCTCCTACAATGAGCAGTTCTTC.

The CDR3 sequence is CASSQDNQLWGYTF. CDR3 sequence (DNA): TGTGCCAGCAGCCAAGATAACCAGCTATGGGGCTACACCTTC. V is TRBV3-1 and J is TRBJ1-2; D is ambiguous. Deletions cut 0 bases from V and 8 bases from J, with 13 bases between. The CDR3 runs to 14 residues. Germline CDR1 is LGHDT and CDR2 is YNNKEL (reference sequence).

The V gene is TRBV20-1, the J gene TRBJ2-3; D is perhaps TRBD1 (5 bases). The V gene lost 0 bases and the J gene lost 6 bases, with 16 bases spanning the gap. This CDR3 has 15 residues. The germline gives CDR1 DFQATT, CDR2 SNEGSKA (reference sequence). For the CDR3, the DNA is TGCAGTGCTAGAGATTGGTCAGGGTGGCGGGATACGCAGTATTTT. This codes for CSARDWSGWRDTQYF.

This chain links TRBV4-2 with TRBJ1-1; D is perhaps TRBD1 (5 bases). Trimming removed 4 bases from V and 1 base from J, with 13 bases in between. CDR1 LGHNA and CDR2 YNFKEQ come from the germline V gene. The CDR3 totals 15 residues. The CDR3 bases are TGTGCCAGCAGCCCACGGGGGGGGAAGAACACTGAAGCTTTCTTT. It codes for CASSPRGGKNTEAFF.

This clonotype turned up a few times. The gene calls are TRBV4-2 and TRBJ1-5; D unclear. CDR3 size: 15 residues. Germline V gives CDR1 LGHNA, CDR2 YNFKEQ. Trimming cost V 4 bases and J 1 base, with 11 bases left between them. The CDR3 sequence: CASSLTRSSNQPQHF. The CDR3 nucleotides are TGTGCCAGCAGCCTAACAAGGTCAAGCAATCAGCCCCAGCATTTT.

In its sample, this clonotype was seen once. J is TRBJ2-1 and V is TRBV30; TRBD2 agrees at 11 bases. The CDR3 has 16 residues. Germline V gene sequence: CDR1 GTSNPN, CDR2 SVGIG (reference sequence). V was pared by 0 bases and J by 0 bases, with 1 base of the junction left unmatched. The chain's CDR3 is CAWSVLAGDSYNEQFF. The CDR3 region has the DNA TGTGCCTGGAGTGTACTAGCGGGAGACTCCTACAATGAGCAGTTCTTC.

CDR3 nucleotide sequence: TGTGCCAGCAGGTGGGCATACACTGAAGCTTTCTTT. It encodes CASRWAYTEAFF. J is TRBJ1-1 and V is TRBV6-2 or TRBV6-3, with unresolved D. Germline CDR1 MNHEY, CDR2 SVGEGT. This CDR3 is built from 12 residues. Trimming took 6 bases from V and 3 from J, leaving 8 bases between them.

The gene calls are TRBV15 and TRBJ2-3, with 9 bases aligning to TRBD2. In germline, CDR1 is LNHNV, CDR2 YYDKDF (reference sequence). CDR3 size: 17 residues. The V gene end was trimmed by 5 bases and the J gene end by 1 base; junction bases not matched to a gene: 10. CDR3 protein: CATSPSGGPYGTDTQYF. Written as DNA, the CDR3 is TGTGCCACCAGCCCGAGCGGGGGGCCTTACGGCACAGATACGCAGTATTTT.

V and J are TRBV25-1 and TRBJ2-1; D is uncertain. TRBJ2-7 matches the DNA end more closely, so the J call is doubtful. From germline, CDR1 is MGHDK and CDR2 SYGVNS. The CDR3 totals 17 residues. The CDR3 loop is CASTPPGLVKTINEQYF. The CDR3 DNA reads TGTGCCAGCACTCCTCCCGGGCTAGTTAAAACAATTAATGAGCAGTACTTC.

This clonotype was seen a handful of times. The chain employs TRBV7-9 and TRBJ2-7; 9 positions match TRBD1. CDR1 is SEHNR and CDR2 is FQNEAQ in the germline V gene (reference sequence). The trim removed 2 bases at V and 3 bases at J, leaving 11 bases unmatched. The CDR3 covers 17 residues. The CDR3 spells CASSLRPGQGELYEQYF. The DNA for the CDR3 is TGTGCCAGCAGCTTAAGACCGGGACAGGGTGAACTCTACGAGCAGTACTTC.

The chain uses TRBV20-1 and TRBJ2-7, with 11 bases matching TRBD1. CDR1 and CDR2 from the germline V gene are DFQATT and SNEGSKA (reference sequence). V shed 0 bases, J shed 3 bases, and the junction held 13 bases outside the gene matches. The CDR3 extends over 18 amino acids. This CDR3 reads CSARDRWGQGVTIYEQYF. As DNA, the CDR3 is TGCAGTGCTAGAGATCGGTGGGGACAGGGGGTGACGATCTACGAGCAGTACTTC.

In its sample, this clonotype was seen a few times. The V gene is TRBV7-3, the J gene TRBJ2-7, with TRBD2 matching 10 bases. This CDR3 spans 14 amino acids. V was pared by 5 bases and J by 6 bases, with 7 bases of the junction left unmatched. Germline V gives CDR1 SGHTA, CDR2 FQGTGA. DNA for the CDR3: TGTGCCAGCAGCATAAGCGGGAGGGGAGTCGAGCAGTACTTC. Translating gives CASSISGRGVEQYF.

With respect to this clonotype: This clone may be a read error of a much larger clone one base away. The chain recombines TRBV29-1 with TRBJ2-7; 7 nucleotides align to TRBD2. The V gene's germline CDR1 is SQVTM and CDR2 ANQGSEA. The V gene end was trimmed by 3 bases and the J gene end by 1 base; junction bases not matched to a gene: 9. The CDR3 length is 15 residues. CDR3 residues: CSVEWGGKYSYEQYF. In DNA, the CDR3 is TGCAGCGTTGAGTGGGGGGGAAAGTATTCCTACGAGCAGTACTTC.

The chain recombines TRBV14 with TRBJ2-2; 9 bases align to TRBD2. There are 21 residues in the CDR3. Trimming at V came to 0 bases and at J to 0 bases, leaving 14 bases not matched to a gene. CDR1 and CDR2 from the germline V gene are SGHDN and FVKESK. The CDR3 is CASSQDRWLAGKNPNTGELFF. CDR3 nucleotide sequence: TGTGCCAGCAGCCAAGATCGTTGGCTAGCGGGAAAGAATCCGAACACCGGGGAGCTGTTTTTT.

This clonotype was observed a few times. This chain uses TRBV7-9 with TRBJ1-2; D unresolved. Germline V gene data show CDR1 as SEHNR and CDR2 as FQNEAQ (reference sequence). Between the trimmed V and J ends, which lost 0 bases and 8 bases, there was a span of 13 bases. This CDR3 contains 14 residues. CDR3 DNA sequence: TGTGCCAGCAGCTTAGCCCGGTCCACTGGAGGCTACACCTTC. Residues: CASSLARSTGGYTF.

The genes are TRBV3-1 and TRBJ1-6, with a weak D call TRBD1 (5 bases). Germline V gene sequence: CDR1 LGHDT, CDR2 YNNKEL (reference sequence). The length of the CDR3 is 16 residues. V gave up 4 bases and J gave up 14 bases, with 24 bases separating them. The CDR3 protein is CASSPTRGSGGRALHF. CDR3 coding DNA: TGTGCCAGCAGCCCAACCCGGGGCTCTGGGGGAAGGGCCCTCCACTTT.

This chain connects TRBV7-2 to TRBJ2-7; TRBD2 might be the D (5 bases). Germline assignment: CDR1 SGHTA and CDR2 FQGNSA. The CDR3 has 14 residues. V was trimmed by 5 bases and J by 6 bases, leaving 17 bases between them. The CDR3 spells CASSAFGSFREQYF. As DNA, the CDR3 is TGTGCCAGCAGCGCATTTGGGAGTTTCCGCGAGCAGTACTTC.